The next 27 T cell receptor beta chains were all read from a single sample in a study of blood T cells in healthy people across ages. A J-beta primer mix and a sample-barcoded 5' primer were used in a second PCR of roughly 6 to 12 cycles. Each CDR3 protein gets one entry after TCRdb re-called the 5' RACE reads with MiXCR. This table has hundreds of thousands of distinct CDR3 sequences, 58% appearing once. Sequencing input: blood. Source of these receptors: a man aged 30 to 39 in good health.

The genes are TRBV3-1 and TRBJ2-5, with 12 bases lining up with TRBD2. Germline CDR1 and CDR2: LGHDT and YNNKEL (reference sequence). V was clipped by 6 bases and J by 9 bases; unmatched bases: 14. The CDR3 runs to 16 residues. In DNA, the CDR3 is TGTGCCAGCAGTCCATGTTGGACTAGCGGGGCCGGGGCCCAGTACTTC. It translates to CASSPCWTSGAGAQYF.

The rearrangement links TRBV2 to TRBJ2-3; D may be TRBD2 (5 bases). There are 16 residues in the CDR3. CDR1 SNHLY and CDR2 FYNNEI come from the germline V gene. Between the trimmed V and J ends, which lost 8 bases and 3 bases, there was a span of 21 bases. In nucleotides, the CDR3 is TGTGCCAGCGGCGGGCAGGACGGGCGGAGGACAGATACGCAGTATTTT. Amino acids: CASGGQDGRRTDTQYF.

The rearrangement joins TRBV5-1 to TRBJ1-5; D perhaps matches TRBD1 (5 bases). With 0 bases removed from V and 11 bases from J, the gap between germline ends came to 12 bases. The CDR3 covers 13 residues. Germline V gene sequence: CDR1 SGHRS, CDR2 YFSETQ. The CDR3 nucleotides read TGCGCCAGCAGCTTGGTTCAGGGATCTACCCAGCATTTT. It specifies CASSLVQGSTQHF.

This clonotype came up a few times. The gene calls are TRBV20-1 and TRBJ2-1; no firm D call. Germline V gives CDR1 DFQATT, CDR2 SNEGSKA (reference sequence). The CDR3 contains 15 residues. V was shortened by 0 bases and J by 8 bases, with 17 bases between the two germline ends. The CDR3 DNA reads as TGCAGTGCTAGAGAGATTGTGGGATCTTCGGATGAGCAGTTCTTC. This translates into CSAREIVGSSDEQFF.

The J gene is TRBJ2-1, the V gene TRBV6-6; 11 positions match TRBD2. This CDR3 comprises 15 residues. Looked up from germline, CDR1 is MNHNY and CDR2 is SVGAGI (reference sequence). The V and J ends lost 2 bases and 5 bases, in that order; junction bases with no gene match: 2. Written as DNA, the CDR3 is TGTGCCAGCAGTTACATAGCGGGGGGGAACAATGAGCAGTTCTTC. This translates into CASSYIAGGNNEQFF.

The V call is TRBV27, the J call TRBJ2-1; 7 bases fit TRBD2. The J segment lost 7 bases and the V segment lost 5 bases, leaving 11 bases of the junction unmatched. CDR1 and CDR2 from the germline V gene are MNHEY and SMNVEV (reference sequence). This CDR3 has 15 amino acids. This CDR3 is CASSAPGTTPNEQFF. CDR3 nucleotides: TGTGCCAGCAGTGCGCCCGGGACTACCCCTAATGAGCAGTTCTTC.

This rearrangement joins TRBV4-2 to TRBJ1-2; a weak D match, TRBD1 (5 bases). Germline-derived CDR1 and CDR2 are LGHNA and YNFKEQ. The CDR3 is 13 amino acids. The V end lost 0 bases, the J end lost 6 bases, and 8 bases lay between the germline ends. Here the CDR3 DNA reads TGTGCCAGCAGCCAAGATGGCAGGGATGGCTACACCTTC. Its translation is CASSQDGRDGYTF.

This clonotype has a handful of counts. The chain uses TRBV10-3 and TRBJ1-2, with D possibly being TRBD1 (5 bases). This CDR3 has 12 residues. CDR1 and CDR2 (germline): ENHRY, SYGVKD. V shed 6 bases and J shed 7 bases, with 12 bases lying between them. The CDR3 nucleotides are TGTGCCATCAGACGACGGGACCGTGGCTACACCTTC. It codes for CAIRRRDRGYTF.

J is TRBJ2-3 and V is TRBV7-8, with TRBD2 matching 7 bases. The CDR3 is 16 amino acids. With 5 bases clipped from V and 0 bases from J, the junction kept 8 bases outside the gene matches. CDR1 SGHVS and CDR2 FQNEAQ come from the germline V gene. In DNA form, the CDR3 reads TGTGCCAGCAGCCTCTTAGCGGGCCTGAGCACAGATACGCAGTATTTT. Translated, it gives CASSLLAGLSTDTQYF.

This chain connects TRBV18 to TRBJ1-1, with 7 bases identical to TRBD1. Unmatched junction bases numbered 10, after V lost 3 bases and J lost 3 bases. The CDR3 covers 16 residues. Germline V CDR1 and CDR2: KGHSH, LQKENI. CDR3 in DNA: TGTGCCAGCTCACCGAGAAGGGACAGTCGGGACACTGAAGCTTTCTTT. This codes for CASSPRRDSRDTEAFF.

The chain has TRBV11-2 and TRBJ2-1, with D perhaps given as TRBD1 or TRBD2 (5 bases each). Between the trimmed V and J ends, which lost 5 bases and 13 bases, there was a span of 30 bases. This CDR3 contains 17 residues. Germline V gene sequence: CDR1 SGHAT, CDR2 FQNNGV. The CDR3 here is CASSNPVSGTPSWTQFF. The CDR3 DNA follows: TGTGCCAGCAGCAACCCCGTCTCCGGGACCCCTTCGTGGACCCAGTTCTTC.

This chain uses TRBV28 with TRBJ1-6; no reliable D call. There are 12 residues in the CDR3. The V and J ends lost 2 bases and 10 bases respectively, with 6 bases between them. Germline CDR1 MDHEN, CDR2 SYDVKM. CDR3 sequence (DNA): TGTGCCAGCAGTTTAGTTAGCTCACCCCTCCACTTT. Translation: CASSLVSSPLHF. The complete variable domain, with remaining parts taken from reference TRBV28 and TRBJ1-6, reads DVKVTQSSRYLVKRTGEKVFLECVQDMDHENMFWYRQDPGLGLRLIYFSYDVKMKEKGDIPEGYSVSREKKERFSLILESASTNQTSMYLCASSLVSSPLHFGNGTRLTVT.

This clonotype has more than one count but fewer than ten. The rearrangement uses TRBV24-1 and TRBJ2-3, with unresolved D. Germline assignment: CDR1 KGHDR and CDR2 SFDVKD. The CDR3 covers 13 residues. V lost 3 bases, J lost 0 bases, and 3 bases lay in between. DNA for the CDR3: TGTGCCACCAGTGATGGTAGCACAGATACGCAGTATTTT. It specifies CATSDGSTDTQYF.

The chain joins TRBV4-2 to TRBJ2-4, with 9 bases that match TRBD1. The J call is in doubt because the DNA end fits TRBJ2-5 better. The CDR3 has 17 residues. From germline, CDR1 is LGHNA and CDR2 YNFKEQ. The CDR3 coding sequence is TGTGCCAGCAGCCAAGAAACAGGGACAGGGATTATGTGGACCCAGTACTTC. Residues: CASSQETGTGIMWTQYF.

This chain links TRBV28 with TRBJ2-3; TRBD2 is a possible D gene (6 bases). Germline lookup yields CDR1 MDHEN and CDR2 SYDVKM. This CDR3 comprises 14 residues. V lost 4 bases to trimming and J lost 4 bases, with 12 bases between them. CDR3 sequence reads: CASSWASDPDTQYF. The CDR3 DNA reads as TGTGCCAGCAGTTGGGCTAGCGATCCAGATACGCAGTATTTT.

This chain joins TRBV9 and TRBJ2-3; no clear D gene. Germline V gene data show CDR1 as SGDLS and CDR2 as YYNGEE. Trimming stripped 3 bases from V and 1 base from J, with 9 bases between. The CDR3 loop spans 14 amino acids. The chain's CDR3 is CASSAWTRTDTQYF. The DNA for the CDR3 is TGTGCCAGCAGCGCCTGGACCCGCACAGATACGCAGTATTTT.

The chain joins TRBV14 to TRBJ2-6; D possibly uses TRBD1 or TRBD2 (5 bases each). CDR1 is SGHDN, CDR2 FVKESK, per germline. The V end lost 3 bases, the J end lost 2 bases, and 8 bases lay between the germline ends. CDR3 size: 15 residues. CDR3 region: CASSHLGAGANVLTF. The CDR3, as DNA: TGTGCCAGCAGCCACCTGGGGGCTGGGGCCAACGTCCTGACTTTC.

In DNA, the CDR3 is TGTGCCAGCAGTGACAGGGCGGGAGGGCCAGCTGGGGAGCTGTTTTTT. It specifies CASSDRAGGPAGELFF. The chain joins TRBV25-1 to TRBJ2-2; 9 nucleotides agree with TRBD2. CDR3 length: 16 residues. Germline lookup yields CDR1 MGHDK and CDR2 SYGVNS. V gave up 3 bases and J gave up 8 bases; unmatched junction bases: 10.

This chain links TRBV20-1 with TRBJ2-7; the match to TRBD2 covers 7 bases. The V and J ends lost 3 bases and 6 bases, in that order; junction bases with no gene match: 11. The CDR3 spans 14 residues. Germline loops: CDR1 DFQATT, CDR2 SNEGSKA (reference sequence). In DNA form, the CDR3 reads TGCAGTGCTAGGCCAGCGGGGAACCGGGGCGAGCAGTACTTC. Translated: CSARPAGNRGEQYF.

CDR3 sequence reads: CAISEAGTGVKDEQYF. CDR3 nucleotide sequence: TGTGCCATCAGTGAGGCAGGGACAGGGGTAAAAGACGAGCAGTACTTC. The chain carries TRBV10-3 and TRBJ2-5; 10 bases are a match to TRBD1. Near its end, the DNA agrees better with TRBJ2-7, so the J call may be wrong. The CDR3 consists of 16 residues. The germline CDR1 and CDR2 sequences are ENHRY and SYGVKD.

The CDR3 here is CSVGVLSPPKNIQYF. The CDR3 DNA reads as TGCAGCGTGGGGGTTTTGTCGCCCCCCAAAAACATTCAGTACTTC. The gene calls are TRBV29-1 and TRBJ2-4; D is tentatively TRBD1 or TRBD2 (5 bases each). The CDR3 runs 15 residues. Looked up from germline, CDR1 is SQVTM and CDR2 is ANQGSEA. Trimming removed 6 bases at V and 2 bases at J, with 17 bases between.

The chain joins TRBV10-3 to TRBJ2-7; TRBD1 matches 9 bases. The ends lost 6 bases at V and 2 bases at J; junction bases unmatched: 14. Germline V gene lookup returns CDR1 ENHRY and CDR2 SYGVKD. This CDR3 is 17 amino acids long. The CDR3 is CAISASRDREGAYEQYF. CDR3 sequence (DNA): TGTGCCATCAGCGCGTCCCGGGACAGGGAAGGCGCCTACGAGCAGTACTTC.

The DNA for the CDR3 is TGCGCCAGCAGCCAATCTAGCGGGATTATAGATACGCAGTATTTT. Translating it yields CASSQSSGIIDTQYF. The genes are TRBV4-3 and TRBJ2-3; the match to TRBD2 covers 9 bases. V dropped 2 bases and J dropped 5; count of bases not matched to a gene: 5. CDR3 size: 15 residues. Looked up from germline, CDR1 is LGHNA and CDR2 is YSLEER.

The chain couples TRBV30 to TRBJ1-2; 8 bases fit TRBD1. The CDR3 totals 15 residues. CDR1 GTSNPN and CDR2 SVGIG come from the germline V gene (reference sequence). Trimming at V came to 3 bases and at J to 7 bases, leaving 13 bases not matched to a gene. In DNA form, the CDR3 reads TGTGCCTGGAGCCCCTTGGACAGGGAGGGGGGTGGCTACACCTTC. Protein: CAWSPLDREGGGYTF.

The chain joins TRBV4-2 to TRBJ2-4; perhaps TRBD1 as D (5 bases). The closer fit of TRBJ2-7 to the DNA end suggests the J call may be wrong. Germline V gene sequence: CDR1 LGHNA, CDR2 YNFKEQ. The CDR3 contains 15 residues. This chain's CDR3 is CASSQVSQATYEQYF. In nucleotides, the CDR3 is TGTGCCAGCAGCCAAGTCTCACAGGCTACCTACGAGCAGTACTTC.

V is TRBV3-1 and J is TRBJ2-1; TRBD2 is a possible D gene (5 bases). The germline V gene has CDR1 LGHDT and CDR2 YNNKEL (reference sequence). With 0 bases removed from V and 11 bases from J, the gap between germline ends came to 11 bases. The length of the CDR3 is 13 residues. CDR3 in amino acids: CASSQDWAGKQFF. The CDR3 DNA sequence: TGTGCCAGCAGCCAAGATTGGGCGGGTAAGCAGTTCTTC.

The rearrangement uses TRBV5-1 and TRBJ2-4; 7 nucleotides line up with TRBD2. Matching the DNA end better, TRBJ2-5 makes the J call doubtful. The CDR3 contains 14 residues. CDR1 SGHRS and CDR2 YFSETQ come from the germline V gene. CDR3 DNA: TGCGCCAGCAGCCTCGGGGGGACGGGAGAGACCCAGTACTTC. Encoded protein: CASSLGGTGETQYF.